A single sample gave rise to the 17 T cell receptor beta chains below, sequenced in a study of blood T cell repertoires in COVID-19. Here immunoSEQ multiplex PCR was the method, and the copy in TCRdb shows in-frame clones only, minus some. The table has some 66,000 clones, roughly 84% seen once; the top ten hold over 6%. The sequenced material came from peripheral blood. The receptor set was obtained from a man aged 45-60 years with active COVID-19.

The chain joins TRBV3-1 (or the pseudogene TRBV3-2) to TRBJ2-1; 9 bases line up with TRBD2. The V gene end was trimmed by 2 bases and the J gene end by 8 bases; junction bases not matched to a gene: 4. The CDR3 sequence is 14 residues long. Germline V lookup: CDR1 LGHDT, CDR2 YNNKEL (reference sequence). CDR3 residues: CASSQSGRRYEQFF. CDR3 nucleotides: TGTGCCAGCAGCCAAAGCGGGAGGAGGTATGAGCAGTTCTTC.

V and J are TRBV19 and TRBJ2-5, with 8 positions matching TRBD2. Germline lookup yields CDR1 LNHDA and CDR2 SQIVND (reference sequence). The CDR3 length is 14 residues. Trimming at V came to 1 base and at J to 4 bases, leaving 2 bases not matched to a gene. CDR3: CASSIAGGLETQYF. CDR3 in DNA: TGTGCCAGTAGTATAGCGGGAGGGCTAGAGACCCAGTACTTC.

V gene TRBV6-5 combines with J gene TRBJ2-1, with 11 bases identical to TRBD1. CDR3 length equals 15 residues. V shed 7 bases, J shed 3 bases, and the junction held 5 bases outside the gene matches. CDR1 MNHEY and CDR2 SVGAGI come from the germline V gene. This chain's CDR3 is CASTKGTGGYNEQFF. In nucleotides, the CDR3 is TGTGCCAGCACTAAGGGGACAGGGGGCTACAATGAGCAGTTCTTC.

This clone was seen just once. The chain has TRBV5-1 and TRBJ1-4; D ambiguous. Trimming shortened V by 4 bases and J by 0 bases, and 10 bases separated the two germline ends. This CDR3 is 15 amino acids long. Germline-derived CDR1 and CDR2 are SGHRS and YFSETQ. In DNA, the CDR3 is TGCGCCAGCAGCCTGCGAGATGCAACTAATGAAAAACTGTTTTTT. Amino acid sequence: CASSLRDATNEKLFF. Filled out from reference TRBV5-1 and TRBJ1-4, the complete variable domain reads KAGVTQTPRYLIKTRGQQVTLSCSPISGHRSVSWYQQTPGQGLQFLFEYFSETQRNKGNFPGRFSGRQFSNSRSEMNVSTLELGDSALYLCASSLRDATNEKLFFGSGTQLSVL.

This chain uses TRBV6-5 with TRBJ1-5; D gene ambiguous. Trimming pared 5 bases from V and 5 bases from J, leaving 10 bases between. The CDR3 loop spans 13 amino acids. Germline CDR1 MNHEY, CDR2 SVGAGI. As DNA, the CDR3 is TGTGCCAGCAGTCGTCAGGAAGATCAGCCCCAGCATTTT. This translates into CASSRQEDQPQHF.

This chain's CDR3 is CASKHPGQPIRGDQPQHF. The CDR3, as DNA: TGCGCCAGCAAGCACCCGGGACAGCCTATTAGGGGCGATCAGCCCCAGCATTTT. The chain links TRBV5-1 to TRBJ1-5; 7 positions agree with TRBD1. The length of the CDR3 is 18 residues. V was clipped by 6 bases and J by 5 bases; unmatched bases: 20. Germline assignment: CDR1 SGHRS and CDR2 YFSETQ. The whole variable domain, filled in from reference TRBV5-1 and TRBJ1-5, reads KAGVTQTPRYLIKTRGQQVTLSCSPISGHRSVSWYQQTPGQGLQFLFEYFSETQRNKGNFPGRFSGRQFSNSRSEMNVSTLELGDSALYLCASKHPGQPIRGDQPQHFGDGTRLSIL.

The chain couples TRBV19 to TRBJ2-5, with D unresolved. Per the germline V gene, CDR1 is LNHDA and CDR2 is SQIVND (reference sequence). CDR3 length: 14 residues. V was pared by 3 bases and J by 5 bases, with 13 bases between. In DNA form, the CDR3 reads TGTGCCAGTAGTATGAGTCAAAGGCGGGAGACCCAGTACTTC. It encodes CASSMSQRRETQYF.

The DNA of the CDR3 is TGTGCCAGCAGCTTCACAGGGGCCCACTATGGCTACACCTTC. Translated, it gives CASSFTGAHYGYTF. The genes are TRBV5-4 and TRBJ1-2; 7 nucleotides line up with TRBD1. The V gene end was trimmed by 2 bases and the J gene end by 3 bases; junction bases not matched to a gene: 4. The V gene's germline CDR1 is SGHNT and CDR2 YYREEE (reference sequence). The CDR3 extends over 14 amino acids.

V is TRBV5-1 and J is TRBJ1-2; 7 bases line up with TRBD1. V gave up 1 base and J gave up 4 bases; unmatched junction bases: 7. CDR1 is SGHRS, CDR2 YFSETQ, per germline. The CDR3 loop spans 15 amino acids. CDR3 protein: CASSLTGERGYGYTF. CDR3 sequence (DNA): TGCGCCAGCAGCTTGACAGGGGAACGGGGCTATGGCTACACCTTC.

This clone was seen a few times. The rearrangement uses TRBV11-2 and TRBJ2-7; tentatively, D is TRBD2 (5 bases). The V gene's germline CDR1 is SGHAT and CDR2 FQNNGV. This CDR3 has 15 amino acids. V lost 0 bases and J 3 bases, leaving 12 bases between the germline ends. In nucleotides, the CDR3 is TGTGCCAGCAGCTTAGATAGAAGGAGCGGCTACGAGCAGTACGTC. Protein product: CASSLDRRSGYEQYV.

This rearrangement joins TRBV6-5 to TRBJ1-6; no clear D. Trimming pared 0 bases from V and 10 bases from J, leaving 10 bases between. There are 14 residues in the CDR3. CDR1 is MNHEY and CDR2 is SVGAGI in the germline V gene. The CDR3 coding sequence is TGTGCCAGCAGTTACTCGGGCCTCTACTCACCCCTCCACTTT. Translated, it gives CASSYSGLYSPLHF.

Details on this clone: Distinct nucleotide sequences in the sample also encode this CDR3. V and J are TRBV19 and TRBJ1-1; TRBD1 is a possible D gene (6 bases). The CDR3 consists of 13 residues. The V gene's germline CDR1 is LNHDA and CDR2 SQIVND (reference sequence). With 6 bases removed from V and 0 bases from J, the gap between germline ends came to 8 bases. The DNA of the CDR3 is TGTGCCAGTAGCAGGGGATTGAACACTGAAGCTTTCTTT. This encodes CASSRGLNTEAFF.

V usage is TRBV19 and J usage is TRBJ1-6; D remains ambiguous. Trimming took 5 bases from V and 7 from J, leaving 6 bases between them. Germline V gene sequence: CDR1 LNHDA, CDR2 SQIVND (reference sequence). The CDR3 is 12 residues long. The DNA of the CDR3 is TGTGCCAGTAGTTCCCAGAATTCACCCCTCCACTTT. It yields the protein CASSSQNSPLHF.

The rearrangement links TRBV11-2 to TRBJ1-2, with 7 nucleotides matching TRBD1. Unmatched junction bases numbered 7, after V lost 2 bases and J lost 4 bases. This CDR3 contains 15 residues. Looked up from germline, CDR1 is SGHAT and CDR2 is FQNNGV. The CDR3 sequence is CASSLPEQGFYGYTF. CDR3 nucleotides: TGTGCCAGCAGCTTACCGGAACAGGGGTTCTATGGCTACACCTTC.

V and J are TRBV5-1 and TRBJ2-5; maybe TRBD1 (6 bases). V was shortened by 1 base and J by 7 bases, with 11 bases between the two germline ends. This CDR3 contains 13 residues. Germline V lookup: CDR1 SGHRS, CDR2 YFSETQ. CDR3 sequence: CASSLIAGVTQYF. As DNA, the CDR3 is TGCGCCAGCAGCTTGATTGCAGGGGTGACCCAGTACTTC. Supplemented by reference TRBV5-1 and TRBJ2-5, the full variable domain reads KAGVTQTPRYLIKTRGQQVTLSCSPISGHRSVSWYQQTPGQGLQFLFEYFSETQRNKGNFPGRFSGRQFSNSRSEMNVSTLELGDSALYLCASSLIAGVTQYFGPGTRLLVL.

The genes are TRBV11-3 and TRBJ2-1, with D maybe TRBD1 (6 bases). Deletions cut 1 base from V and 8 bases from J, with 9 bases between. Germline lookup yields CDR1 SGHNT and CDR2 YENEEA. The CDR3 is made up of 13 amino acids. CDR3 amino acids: CASSLVQGYEQFF. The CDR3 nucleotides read TGTGCCAGCAGCTTAGTACAGGGCTATGAGCAGTTCTTC.

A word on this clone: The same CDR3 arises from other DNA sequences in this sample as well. Here the CDR3 reads CASSPGQGNEKLFF. CDR3 bases: TGCGCCAGCAGCCCCGGACAGGGCAATGAAAAACTGTTTTTT. The chain joins TRBV5-1 to TRBJ1-4, with 8 bases aligning to TRBD1. The length of the CDR3 is 14 residues. The V gene end was trimmed by 4 bases and the J gene end by 5 bases; junction bases not matched to a gene: 4. Germline lookup yields CDR1 SGHRS and CDR2 YFSETQ.